The rows below give T cell receptor beta chains drawn from one sample of a study of blood T cell repertoires in COVID-19. Using immunoSEQ multiplex PCR, the repertoire was profiled, and TCRdb retains in-frame clones only, with some absent. The sample carries approximately 100,000 clones, around nine tenths recorded once. The sequenced sample was peripheral blood. These receptors came from a human donor in a cohort sampled during active COVID-19. CDR3s include the opening cysteine and the closing phenylalanine or tryptophan. The D gene is left open where the match is weak. Part of the rows lack a size; the others show once, few, many or a class for expanded clones.

TRBD1	TRBV25-1	TRBJ2-2	-	CASSEQTGAGELFF	TGTGCCAGCAGTGAACAAACAGGGGCCGGGGAGCTGTTTTTT
-	TRBV27	TRBJ2-5	-	CASSFKPGRDQETQYF	TGTGCCAGCAGTTTTAAACCAGGTCGCGATCAAGAGACCCAGTACTTC
TRBD1	TRBV6-5	TRBJ1-5	-	CASRRGTGSVGPQHF	TGTGCCAGCAGGCGCGGGACAGGGTCGGTGGGGCCCCAGCATTTT
-	TRBV6-2/TRBV6-3	TRBJ2-5	-	CASSYDLSTSRHETQYF	TGTGCCAGCAGTTACGATCTTAGCACTAGCCGACATGAGACCCAGTACTTC
-	TRBV4-1	TRBJ2-7	-	CASSLLWTVNYEQYF	TGCGCCAGCAGCTTGCTCTGGACAGTTAACTACGAGCAGTACTTC
TRBD1	TRBV5-4	TRBJ1-1	-	CASSLIGGGRYTEAFF	TGTGCCAGCAGCTTGATAGGGGGCGGCAGGTACACTGAAGCTTTCTTT
TRBD1	TRBV5-4	TRBJ2-1	-	CASSLGVGQAYNEQFF	TGTGCCAGCAGCTTGGGGGTCGGACAGGCCTACAATGAGCAGTTCTTC
-	TRBV7-2	TRBJ2-5	once	CASSPETSQETQYF	TGTGCCAGCAGCCCCGAGACAAGCCAAGAGACCCAGTACTTC
TRBD2	TRBV15	TRBJ2-5	once	CATSTRGGGETQYF	TGTGCCACCAGCACGCGGGGGGGCGGTGAGACCCAGTACTTC
-	TRBV11-2	TRBJ2-3	-	CASSLRDNPDTQYF	TGTGCCAGCAGCCTACGGGACAACCCAGATACGCAGTATTTT
TRBD1	TRBV28	TRBJ2-1	-	CASSLFLNPGTGFQNEQFF	TGTGCCAGCAGTTTATTCCTAAACCCCGGGACAGGGTTTCAAAATGAGCAGTTCTTC
-	TRBV9	TRBJ2-7	-	CASSVAGGPYEQYF	TGTGCCAGCAGCGTAGCAGGGGGGCCCTACGAGCAGTACTTC
TRBD2	TRBV6-4	TRBJ2-1	-	CASSDVPGLAGGPYNEQFF	TGTGCCAGCAGTGACGTCCCGGGACTAGCGGGGGGGCCCTACAATGAGCAGTTCTTC
-	TRBV29-1	TRBJ2-1	-	CSGSGYNEQFF	TGCAGCGGGAGCGGATACAATGAGCAGTTCTTC
-	TRBV6-5	TRBJ2-7	-	CASSLQGYEQYF	TGTGCCAGCAGTTTACAGGGTTACGAGCAGTACTTC
TRBD2	TRBV19	TRBJ2-2	-	CASSAQGGRNTGELFF	TGTGCCAGTAGTGCCCAGGGCGGGAGGAACACCGGGGAGCTGTTTTTT
TRBD2	TRBV18	TRBJ2-7	-	CASSPPQAGGYHEQYF	TGTGCCAGCTCACCCCCTCAGGCGGGAGGATATCACGAGCAGTACTTC
TRBD1	TRBV28	TRBJ2-7	-	CASSRDRGPGGQYF	TGTGCCAGCAGCCGGGACAGGGGACCCGGCGGGCAGTACTTC
-	TRBV13	TRBJ1-6	-	CASSAWGGPLHF	TGTGCCAGCAGCGCCTGGGGGGGCCCCCTCCACTTT
-	TRBV4-1	TRBJ1-4	-	CASSGGNVGTNEKLFF	TGCGCCAGCAGCGGCGGCAACGTGGGAACTAATGAAAAACTGTTTTTT
-	TRBV7-2	TRBJ1-5	few	CASSLGGGQPQHF	TGTGCCAGCAGCTTAGGAGGGGGTCAGCCCCAGCATTTT
-	TRBV7-3	TRBJ2-1	-	CASSLQGPPDNEQFF	TGTGCCAGCAGCTTACAGGGGCCCCCGGACAATGAGCAGTTCTTC
-	TRBV10-1	TRBJ1-1	few	CASSIAFF	TGCGCCAGCTCCATAGCTTTCTTT